The source of this TCR beta chain is a study of blood T cell repertoires in COVID-19. Study in general: PBMCs, B-cell-depleted T cells, or T cells provided the cDNA or gDNA that made up the material.

The assay was immunoSEQ multiplex PCR, and TCRdb's table has in-frame clones only and misses some. The sample includes about 73,000 clones, less than 75% of them seen just once. Germline V gene data show CDR1 as SGHTA and CDR2 as FQGNSA. This CDR3 is 15 amino acids long. The V gene end was trimmed by 3 bases and the J gene end by 4 bases; junction bases not matched to a gene: 3. V is TRBV7-2 and J is TRBJ2-1; 10 positions agree with TRBD1. The receptor was derived from a man aged 60 to 75 with acute or convalescent COVID-19. Sequenced sample: peripheral blood. CDR3 region: CASSLGTGEYNEQFF. CDR3 nucleotides: TGTGCCAGCAGCTTGGGGACAGGGGAATACAATGAGCAGTTCTTC.